The 5 T cell receptor beta chains listed next were all sequenced from one sample in a study of blood T cell repertoires in COVID-19. Profiled with immunoSEQ multiplex PCR; TCRdb holds only in-frame clones, not every one. Altogether a few hundred thousand clones are present, 75% to 90% being singletons, with the ten largest covering 3.5% to 5.5%. Input material: PBMCs or T cells enriched from blood (not recorded which). Every receptor here comes from a woman aged 25-40 years who had been exposed to COVID-19.

The chain is built from TRBV5-1 and TRBJ1-6; TRBD1 agrees at 7 bases. Germline CDR1 is SGHRS and CDR2 is YFSETQ. CDR3 length: 15 residues. V shed 4 bases, J shed 10 bases, and the junction held 11 bases outside the gene matches. This CDR3 reads CASSNLTGLHSPLHF. The CDR3 DNA reads as TGCGCCAGCAGCAACCTGACAGGGCTCCACTCACCCCTCCACTTT.

The V gene is TRBV11-2, the J gene TRBJ1-4; 9 bases align to TRBD1. Germline lookup yields CDR1 SGHAT and CDR2 FQNNGV. The V segment lost 1 base and the J segment 3 bases; nucleotides outside the gene matches: 6. This CDR3 is built from 17 residues. The CDR3 here is CASSLGGWTGANEKLFF. CDR3 coding DNA: TGTGCCAGCAGCTTAGGGGGCTGGACAGGGGCTAATGAAAAACTGTTTTTT.

CDR3 amino acids: CASSRARTPGELFF. The CDR3 DNA follows: TGTGCCAGCTCCCGGGCGAGGACACCGGGGGAGCTGTTTTTT. The rearrangement uses TRBV19 and TRBJ2-2, with D possibly being TRBD1 (5 bases). Trimming cost V 9 bases and J 8 bases, with 19 bases left between them. The CDR3 is made up of 14 amino acids. CDR1 and CDR2 from the germline V gene are LNHDA and SQIVND (reference sequence).

The gene calls are TRBV3-1 (or the pseudogene TRBV3-2) and TRBJ2-7; 8 bases match TRBD1. The CDR3 is made up of 15 amino acids. Trimming at V came to 4 bases and at J to 2 bases, leaving 7 bases not matched to a gene. Germline CDR1 and CDR2: LGHDT and YNNKEL (reference sequence). The CDR3 loop is CASSRTPTGAYEQYF. The CDR3 coding sequence is TGTGCCAGCAGCCGGACACCGACAGGGGCCTACGAGCAGTACTTC.

The CDR3 DNA reads TGTGCCAGCAGCCGGCAGACAGGGGGCGGTGGCTACACCTTC. Translating it yields CASSRQTGGGGYTF. This sequence joins TRBV3-1 (or the pseudogene TRBV3-2) and TRBJ1-2; the match to TRBD1 covers 10 bases. The CDR3 spans 14 residues. Germline loops: CDR1 LGHDT, CDR2 YNNKEL (reference sequence). The trim removed 4 bases at V and 7 bases at J, leaving 6 bases unmatched.